This TCR beta chain is drawn from a study of shared clonotypes between healthy human individuals. From germline, CDR1 is MNHEY and CDR2 SMNVEV (reference sequence). The CDR3 sequence is 18 residues long. J gave up 4 bases and V 3 bases, and 10 bases lay outside the gene matches. To note about this clone: Its antigen is not identified.

The table came from immunoSEQ multiplex PCR; TCRdb's copy has only in-frame clones and leaves some out. The sample has approximately 720,000 clones, about 90% seen once. Whole-study results and caveats: Shared across a few donors were around 5% of the naive CD4 clonotypes.

CD45RO-negative CD8 cells positively selected for CCR7 made up the naive population, which excluded terminally differentiated effector memory CD45RA+ cells. Donation came from healthy HIV-negative adults that had no recent acute infections or vaccinations. The genes are TRBV27 and TRBJ2-2; TRBD2 matches 11 bases. This clonotype was sampled from a young man in good health. The specimen was naive CD8+ T cells sorted from blood. CDR3 region: CASSFLTGTSGGTGELFF. The DNA of the CDR3 is TGTGCCAGCAGTTTTTTAACCGGGACTAGCGGAGGCACCGGGGAGCTGTTTTTT.